These 21 T cell receptor beta chains were all obtained from the same sample, sequenced in a study of T cells in Graves' hyperthyroidism and ophthalmopathy. TCR beta CDR3 regions were amplified from RNA transcripts. When the TCR CDR3 underwent first-round RT-PCR, the HTBI primer set was used. Via MiXCR, TCRdb re-called the multiplex PCR reads, giving one row per CDR3 protein. The sample holds about 560,000 distinct CDR3 sequences, 16% seen once. The sequenced sample was blood. These receptors were collected from a woman aged 18-30 years with Graves' hyperthyroidism.

The chain uses TRBV7-9 and TRBJ2-1; TRBD2 matches 7 bases. Trimming at V came to 0 bases and at J to 7 bases, leaving 6 bases not matched to a gene. Germline V gives CDR1 SEHNR, CDR2 FQNEAQ (reference sequence). The CDR3 is made up of 15 amino acids. CDR3 protein: CASSLAREIYNEQFF. CDR3 DNA sequence: TGTGCCAGCAGCTTAGCGCGGGAGATTTATAATGAGCAGTTCTTC.

V is TRBV12-5 and J is TRBJ1-4; D might be TRBD1 (5 bases). The CDR3 has 17 residues. Between the trimmed V and J ends, which lost 0 bases and 3 bases, there was a span of 14 bases. The V gene's germline CDR1 is LGHNT and CDR2 FRNRAP. The CDR3 nucleotides read TGTGCTAGTGGTTTGGTACAGGAGCTCCGTGCTAATGAAAAACTGTTTTTT. This sequence encodes CASGLVQELRANEKLFF.

This clonotype was found many times. This chain uses TRBV18 with TRBJ2-3; D is tentatively TRBD1 or TRBD2 (5 bases each). Germline V CDR1 and CDR2: KGHSH, LQKENI. V lost 0 bases and J 3 bases, leaving 10 bases between the germline ends. The length of the CDR3 is 15 residues. The CDR3 DNA reads as TGTGCCAGCTCACCACCGGGACCCAGAACAGATACGCAGTATTTT. Amino acid sequence: CASSPPGPRTDTQYF.

The CDR3 is CASSLTRAISGNTIYF. The CDR3 nucleotides are TGTGCCAGCAGTTTGACAAGGGCGATATCTGGAAACACCATATATTTT. The chain links TRBV28 to TRBJ1-3; D ambiguous. V lost 3 bases to trimming and J lost 1 base, with 13 bases between them. CDR3 size: 16 residues. Germline V gene data show CDR1 as MDHEN and CDR2 as SYDVKM.

The chain has TRBV5-1 and TRBJ1-4; 7 bases agree with TRBD1. This CDR3 spans 15 amino acids. V was clipped by 4 bases and J by 6 bases; unmatched bases: 9. The germline gives CDR1 SGHRS, CDR2 YFSETQ. The DNA of the CDR3 is TGCGCCAGCAGCCTCCAAACTCAGGGGGATGAAAAACTGTTTTTT. This sequence encodes CASSLQTQGDEKLFF.

The V gene is TRBV5-1, the J gene TRBJ2-1; tentatively, D is TRBD1 (6 bases). CDR3 length: 17 amino acids. V was cut by 1 base and J by 1 base, with 15 bases left in between. Per germline, CDR1 SGHRS and CDR2 YFSETQ. CDR3 region: CASSLSTWGLSYNEQFF. CDR3 DNA sequence: TGCGCCAGCAGCTTGAGCACTTGGGGGCTATCCTACAATGAGCAGTTCTTC.

The V gene is TRBV9, the J gene TRBJ2-7; D is possibly TRBD1 (6 bases). V was pared by 2 bases and J by 2 bases, with 11 bases between. The CDR3 is 14 residues long. Per germline, CDR1 SGDLS and CDR2 YYNGEE. DNA of the CDR3: TGTGCCAGCAGCGTCCGGGACAAACCCTACGAGCAGTACTTC. Protein sequence: CASSVRDKPYEQYF.

The rearrangement joins TRBV7-8 to TRBJ1-2, with D unclear. The germline gives CDR1 SGHVS, CDR2 FQNEAQ. The CDR3 has 15 residues. V gave up 0 bases and J gave up 0 bases, with 8 bases separating them. The CDR3 here is CASSLACRANYGYTF. DNA for the CDR3: TGTGCCAGCAGCTTAGCGTGCAGAGCTAACTATGGCTACACCTTC.

This chain connects TRBV19 to TRBJ1-5; a weak D match, TRBD1 (6 bases). CDR1 LNHDA and CDR2 SQIVND come from the germline V gene (reference sequence). The CDR3 consists of 15 residues. V was pared by 10 bases and J by 5 bases, with 21 bases between. The CDR3 coding sequence is TGTGCCACACACCTTCAGGGGTCGGGGGATCAGCCCCAGCATTTT. Its protein is CATHLQGSGDQPQHF. The complete variable domain, with remaining parts taken from reference TRBV19 and TRBJ1-5, reads DGGITQSPKYLFRKEGQNVTLSCEQNLNHDAMYWYRQDPGQGLRLIYYSQIVNDFQKGDIAEGYSVSREKKESFPLTVTSAQKNPTAFYLCATHLQGSGDQPQHFGDGTRLSIL.

This clonotype was seen only a few times. The CDR3 DNA is TGTGCCAGCAGCGATCTCGGTGGCGGGGGGCTACTCACAGATACGCAGTATTTT. Its translation is CASSDLGGGGLLTDTQYF. This chain uses TRBV7-9 with TRBJ2-3, with 8 bases that match TRBD2. Germline CDR1 SEHNR, CDR2 FQNEAQ (reference sequence). The CDR3 has 18 residues. Trimming at V came to 5 bases and at J to 2 bases, leaving 15 bases not matched to a gene.

This clonotype was counted a few times. At one end the junction does not follow the germline gene, possibly because of a read error. The chain carries TRBV2 and TRBJ1-2, with a possible D match to TRBD1 (5 bases). The CDR3 runs 13 residues. CDR1 and CDR2 (germline): SNHLY, FYNNEI. In DNA form, the CDR3 reads TGTGCCAGCAGGGAAGGGGAGGACTATGGCTACACCTTC. It yields the protein CASREGEDYGYTF.

The rearrangement joins TRBV19 to TRBJ2-3; D possibly corresponds to TRBD1 (5 bases). V was clipped by 10 bases and J by 2 bases, with 16 bases between them. CDR1 is LNHDA, CDR2 SQIVND, per germline (reference sequence). The CDR3 runs to 14 residues. CDR3 DNA: TGTGCCACGAAACCAGGGATGATCACAGATACGCAGTATTTT. This translates into CATKPGMITDTQYF. Variable domain in full (rest from reference TRBV19 and TRBJ2-3): DGGITQSPKYLFRKEGQNVTLSCEQNLNHDAMYWYRQDPGQGLRLIYYSQIVNDFQKGDIAEGYSVSREKKESFPLTVTSAQKNPTAFYLCATKPGMITDTQYFGPGTRLTVL.

This clonotype was observed a handful of times. The V call is TRBV14, the J call TRBJ1-4, with D possibly being TRBD1 (5 bases). V dropped 4 bases and J dropped 7 bases, with 13 bases sitting between them. Germline CDR1 is SGHDN and CDR2 is FVKESK. This CDR3 has 14 residues. The CDR3 DNA follows: TGTGCCAGCAGCCGCCGGTCAGGGATTGAAAAACTGTTTTTT. Its protein product is CASSRRSGIEKLFF.

The genes are TRBV6-1 and TRBJ2-7; a weak D match, TRBD2 (7 bases). Germline V gene lookup returns CDR1 MNHNS and CDR2 SASEGT. This CDR3 is 12 amino acids long. Trimming took 7 bases from V and 7 from J, leaving 14 bases between them. The CDR3 region has the DNA TGTGCCAGCACCGGGGGGCCGGGTGAGCAGTACTTC. It codes for CASTGGPGEQYF.

This clonotype was recorded at least ten times. This chain uses TRBV7-3 with TRBJ2-5, with 12 bases identical to TRBD2. CDR1 and CDR2 from the germline V gene are SGHTA and FQGTGA. This CDR3 spans 16 amino acids. V lost 5 bases and J lost 1; bases outside the gene matches: 5. The chain's CDR3 is CASSPGLAGSQETQYF. The CDR3 DNA sequence: TGTGCCAGCAGCCCGGGACTAGCGGGCAGCCAAGAGACCCAGTACTTC.

This clonotype was detected once. J is TRBJ1-1 and V is TRBV12-3 or TRBV12-4, with a tentative D call TRBD1 (5 bases). The CDR3 spans 17 residues. Trimming took 3 bases from V and 1 from J, leaving 18 bases between them. The CDR3, as DNA: TGTGCCAGCAGTTTTAACACGGGACCCGCTTCGAACACTGAAGCTTTCTTT. Residues: CASSFNTGPASNTEAFF.

This clonotype was picked up a small number of times. One end of the junction varies from germline; a read error may be responsible. This sequence joins TRBV6-2 or TRBV6-3 and TRBJ2-2; D perhaps matches TRBD2 (6 bases). In germline, CDR1 is MNHEY, CDR2 SVGEGT. The CDR3 contains 14 residues. CDR3: CASNYGRETGELFF. CDR3 nucleotide sequence: TGTGCCAGCAATTACGGTCGGGAGACCGGGGAGCTGTTTTTT.

For this clonotype: One end of the junction does not line up with germline, which may come from a read error. This rearrangement joins TRBV5-1 to TRBJ1-5; D might be TRBD1 (6 bases). Germline V gives CDR1 SGHRS, CDR2 YFSETQ. The CDR3 contains 13 residues. CDR3 region: CASSLSGGRPQHF. CDR3 nucleotide sequence: TGTGCCAGCAGCTTATCCGGGGGGCGGCCCCAGCATTTT.

This clonotype was counted ten times or more. In DNA, the CDR3 is TGTGCCAGCACCCGGGGGGCCGATCAGCCCCAGCATTTT. The encoded protein is CASTRGADQPQHF. The rearrangement joins TRBV12-3 or TRBV12-4 to TRBJ1-5; D might be TRBD1 (6 bases). The CDR3 loop spans 13 amino acids. Trimming removed 7 bases at V and 5 bases at J, with 12 bases between.

This clonotype was recorded at least ten times. This rearrangement joins TRBV7-2 to TRBJ2-1, with 9 positions matching TRBD2. CDR1 SGHTA and CDR2 FQGNSA come from the germline V gene. V trimming: 5 bases; J trimming: 4 bases; junction bases outside the gene matches: 6. CDR3 length equals 15 residues. CDR3 residues: CASSLGAGGYNEQFF. The CDR3, as DNA: TGTGCCAGCAGCCTCGGGGCGGGGGGGTACAATGAGCAGTTCTTC.

The rearrangement joins TRBV19 to TRBJ2-1, with a possible D match to TRBD2 (6 bases). Trimming shortened V by 5 bases and J by 0 bases, and 14 bases separated the two germline ends. The CDR3 consists of 16 residues. Germline V CDR1 and CDR2: LNHDA, SQIVND (reference sequence). The CDR3 protein is CASSPLARSSYNEQFF. CDR3 DNA sequence: TGTGCCAGTAGTCCACTAGCCCGAAGCTCCTACAATGAGCAGTTCTTC.